This TCR beta chain was sequenced in a study of blood T cells in healthy people across ages. Primers used in a second PCR of about 7 to 12 cycles were a sample-barcoded 5' primer and a J-beta primer mix. Each cDNA molecule, via a template-switch adaptor with 12 random nucleotides, was tagged. TCRdb re-called the 5' RACE reads with MiXCR, one entry per CDR3 protein. The table has roughly 1.5 million distinct CDR3 sequences, about 45% seen once; the top ten hold about 3.8%. Per individual sample, total RNA of at least 5 micrograms was extracted. V trimming: 1 base; J trimming: 4 bases; junction bases outside the gene matches: 5. This CDR3 region has 16 residues. Looked up from germline, CDR1 is SEHNR and CDR2 is FQNEAQ (reference sequence).

The sample comprised blood. This receptor was obtained from a woman aged 18-35 years in good health. The V and J genes are TRBV7-9 and TRBJ2-7, with 12 bases that match TRBD2. CDR3 amino acids: CASSLVLAGGPYEQYF. DNA for the CDR3: TGTGCCAGCAGCTTAGTTCTAGCGGGAGGGCCTTACGAGCAGTACTTC.